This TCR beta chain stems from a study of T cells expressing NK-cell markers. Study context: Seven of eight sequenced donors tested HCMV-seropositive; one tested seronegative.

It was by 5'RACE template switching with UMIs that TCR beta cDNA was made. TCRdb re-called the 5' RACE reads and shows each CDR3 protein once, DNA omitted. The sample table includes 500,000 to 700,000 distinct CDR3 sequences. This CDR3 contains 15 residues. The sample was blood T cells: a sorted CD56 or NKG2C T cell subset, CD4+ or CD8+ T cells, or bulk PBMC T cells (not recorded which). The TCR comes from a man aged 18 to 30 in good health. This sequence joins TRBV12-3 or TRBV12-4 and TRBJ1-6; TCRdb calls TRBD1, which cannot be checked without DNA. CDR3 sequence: CASSNDRAVNSPLHF.